This T cell receptor beta chain was found in a study of control samples from healthy donors and cancer patients. Clones were sequenced by immunoSEQ multiplex PCR, and TCRdb holds only the in-frame ones, with some missing. The sample records under 70,000 clones, about nine tenths being singletons. The V and J ends lost 1 base and 4 bases, in that order; junction bases with no gene match: 7. The CDR3 contains 16 residues. Per the germline V gene, CDR1 is SGHVS and CDR2 is FQNEAQ. The TCR comes from a woman in her 50s with colorectal cancer. This chain uses TRBV7-8 with TRBJ2-1; 7 bases line up with TRBD2. Sequencing was performed on PBMCs. CDR3 sequence (DNA): TGTGCCAGCAGCTTAGGTCGTCTAGCGGTGTACAATGAGCAGTTCTTC. Translating it yields CASSLGRLAVYNEQFF. Together with reference TRBV7-8 and TRBJ2-1, the CDR3 gives the full variable domain: GAGVSQSPRYKVAKRGQDVALRCDPISGHVSLFWYQQALGQGPEFLTYFQNEAQLDKSGLPSDRFFAERPEGSVSTLKIQRTQQEDSAVYLCASSLGRLAVYNEQFFGPGTRLTVL.